This T cell receptor beta chain is drawn from a study of PD-1 and CTLA-4 blockade in melanoma. The V gene's germline CDR1 is KGHDR and CDR2 SFDVKD. The length of the CDR3 is 16 residues. V was shortened by 2 bases and J by 0 bases, with 10 bases between the two germline ends. TCRdb's copy holds only in-frame clones and misses some; the assay was immunoSEQ multiplex PCR. The sample records roughly 30,000 clones, 88% being singletons. The source was CD8+ T cells from peripheral blood, collected from a patient given anti-PD-1 treatment. The receptor's source is a human donor with melanoma. This chain joins TRBV24-1 and TRBJ2-4, with no clear D. CDR3 in amino acids: CATSDSAAIAKNIQYF. The CDR3 region has the DNA TGTGCCACCAGTGATTCCGCGGCGATAGCCAAAAACATTCAGTACTTC.